The TCR beta chain under discussion was sequenced for a study of blood T cell repertoires in COVID-19. Study summary: T cells, B-cell-depleted T cells, or PBMCs provided the cDNA or gDNA that served as material.

In the source study's methods: Amplification with reference gene primers provided the estimates of nucleated cell counts. Measured with immunoSEQ multiplex PCR; TCRdb has only the in-frame clones, and not every one. That table gives V, J and clone size, and the DNA gave D and trimming. The sample includes 65,000 to 70,000 clones, approximately 82% seen only once; the top ten take around 16%. The sequence was collected from an elderly man with active COVID-19. The sequenced sample consisted of peripheral blood.

DNA for the CDR3: TGTGCCAGCAGCTTAGGCCTAGCAGCCCAAGAGACCCAGTACTTC. It is translated as CASSLGLAAQETQYF. The chain joins TRBV7-9 to TRBJ2-5; D might be TRBD2 (5 bases). This CDR3 contains 15 residues. In germline, CDR1 is SEHNR, CDR2 FQNEAQ (reference sequence). Deletions cut 1 base from V and 1 base from J, with 10 bases between.